A single sample gave rise to the 24 T cell receptor beta chains below, sequenced in a study of T cell responses to AZD1222 COVID-19 vaccine. Some clones are missing from TCRdb's copy, which holds only in-frame ones; the method was immunoSEQ multiplex PCR. The data show more than 100,000 clones, approximately 86% seen once. The sample consisted of peripheral blood, taken on day 0 of AZD1222 vaccination. The receptors come from an adult in good health.

This clone was seen once. The genes are TRBV20-1 and TRBJ1-5, with D uncertain. Trimming cost V 3 bases and J 1 base, with 10 bases left between them. The CDR3 consists of 14 residues. Germline CDR1 and CDR2: DFQATT and SNEGSKA (reference sequence). This CDR3 is CSASSRGSNQPQHF. CDR3 DNA sequence: TGCAGTGCTAGTTCACGAGGGAGCAATCAGCCCCAGCATTTT.

V gene TRBV4-3 combines with J gene TRBJ2-3; the match to TRBD2 covers 14 bases. CDR1 and CDR2 (germline): LGHNA, YSLEER. V lost 3 bases and J lost 2; bases outside the gene matches: 13. The CDR3 totals 20 residues. For the CDR3, the DNA is TGCGCCAGCAGCCAGGGTACCGGGACTAGCGGGGGCTTACACACAGATACGCAGTATTTT. It translates to CASSQGTGTSGGLHTDTQYF.

This sequence joins TRBV11-2 and TRBJ2-2; either TRBD1 or TRBD2 may fit D (6 bases each). Germline values: CDR1 SGHAT, CDR2 FQNNGV. The CDR3 runs to 15 residues. Trimming took 3 bases from V and 7 from J, leaving 15 bases between them. CDR3: CASSFIRGRGGELFF. The CDR3 DNA sequence: TGTGCCAGCAGCTTTATCCGGGGGCGAGGCGGGGAGCTGTTTTTT.

A remark on this clone: The junction shows a germline mismatch at one end, possibly a read error. This chain uses TRBV28 with TRBJ2-7, with TRBD2 as a possible D gene (6 bases). Germline V gives CDR1 MDHEN, CDR2 SYDVKM. The CDR3 spans 12 residues. CDR3 sequence: CGSGGSSYEQYF. The DNA for the CDR3 is TGCGGATCCGGGGGAAGCTCCTACGAGCAGTACTTC.

The chain couples TRBV6-4 to TRBJ1-4; the D gene is possibly TRBD1 (6 bases). Deletions cut 3 bases from V and 2 bases from J, with 7 bases between. Germline-derived CDR1 and CDR2 are MRHNA and SNTAGT. The CDR3 is 14 amino acids. The CDR3 bases are TGTGCCAGCAGTGAGGGGGCGACTAATGAAAAACTGTTTTTT. It codes for CASSEGATNEKLFF.

V and J are TRBV2 and TRBJ1-2, with no clear D. Germline V gene sequence: CDR1 SNHLY, CDR2 FYNNEI. V was shortened by 4 bases and J by 1 base, with 4 bases between the two germline ends. This CDR3 comprises 12 residues. This CDR3 is CASSVDNYGYTF. CDR3 nucleotides: TGTGCCAGCAGTGTAGATAACTATGGCTACACCTTC.

This rearrangement joins TRBV7-8 to TRBJ1-2; maybe TRBD1 (6 bases). CDR3 length: 14 amino acids. From germline, CDR1 is SGHVS and CDR2 FQNEAQ. Between the trimmed V and J ends, which lost 1 base and 4 bases, there was a span of 10 bases. The CDR3 here is CASSLGTEIYGYTF. The CDR3 DNA reads as TGTGCCAGCAGCTTAGGGACAGAAATCTATGGCTACACCTTC.

The J gene is TRBJ1-1, the V gene TRBV28; the D gene is possibly TRBD1 (6 bases). The CDR3 extends over 14 amino acids. Trimming removed 6 bases from V and 3 bases from J, with 14 bases in between. CDR1 and CDR2 from the germline V gene are MDHEN and SYDVKM. CDR3 sequence reads: CASSPGGLYTEAFF. CDR3 sequence (DNA): TGTGCCAGCAGCCCCGGGGGCTTGTACACTGAAGCTTTCTTT.

The rearrangement links TRBV2 to TRBJ1-2; 9 bases map to TRBD1. Germline V CDR1 and CDR2: SNHLY, FYNNEI. V lost 4 bases, J lost 2 bases, and 2 bases stayed unmatched. This CDR3 comprises 14 residues. The DNA of the CDR3 is TGTGCCAGCAGTGGGACAGGGGCCAACTATGGCTACACCTTC. Amino acid sequence: CASSGTGANYGYTF. Together with reference TRBV2 and TRBJ1-2, the CDR3 gives the full variable domain: EPEVTQTPSHQVTQMGQEVILRCVPISNHLYFYWYRQILGQKVEFLVSFYNNEISEKSEIFDDQFSVERPDGSNFTLKIRSTKLEDSAMYFCASSGTGANYGYTFGSGTRLTVV.

Concerning this clone: At one boundary the junction diverges from the germline segment, which might be a read error. The J gene is TRBJ2-7, the V gene TRBV7-9, with TRBD2 matching over 7 bases. Germline loops: CDR1 SEHNR, CDR2 FQNEAQ (reference sequence). The CDR3 extends over 11 amino acids. This CDR3 reads CASSPAGVADF. In DNA form, the CDR3 reads TGTGCCAGCAGCCCCGCGGGGGTGGCGGACTTC.

A single count supports this clone. The gene calls are TRBV7-2 and TRBJ2-1; TRBD2 might be the D (7 bases). There are 17 residues in the CDR3. Germline loops: CDR1 SGHTA, CDR2 FQGNSA. Trimming stripped 5 bases from V and 0 bases from J, with 17 bases between. This CDR3 is CASSPLGGGNSYNEQFF. DNA for the CDR3: TGTGCCAGCAGCCCGCTGGGGGGGGGCAACTCCTACAATGAGCAGTTCTTC.

The chain has TRBV7-9 and TRBJ1-5, with D unresolved. Germline V CDR1 and CDR2: SEHNR, FQNEAQ (reference sequence). Trimming took 3 bases from V and 1 from J, leaving 13 bases between them. This CDR3 region has 16 residues. The CDR3, as DNA: TGTGCCAGCAGCTTGTGGGAGGGCAACAGCAATCAGCCCCAGCATTTT. Protein product: CASSLWEGNSNQPQHF.

CDR3 loop: CASSSGQGPGWQFF. CDR3 nucleotide sequence: TGTGCCAGCAGCTCGGGACAGGGCCCTGGTTGGCAGTTCTTC. The chain combines TRBV7-8 with TRBJ2-1; 9 nucleotides match TRBD1. The J segment lost 12 bases and the V segment lost 4 bases, leaving 10 bases of the junction unmatched. There are 14 residues in the CDR3. CDR1 and CDR2 (germline): SGHVS, FQNEAQ.

V usage is TRBV6-5 and J usage is TRBJ1-3; possible D gene TRBD1, 6 bases. In germline, CDR1 is MNHEY, CDR2 SVGAGI. Trimming left V 5 bases short and J 2 bases short, with 10 bases between. The CDR3 runs to 14 residues. CDR3 bases: TGTGCCAGCAGTAGGGGGGGGCCTGGAAACACCATATATTTT. Translating gives CASSRGGPGNTIYF.

The chain uses TRBV3-1 (or the pseudogene TRBV3-2) and TRBJ2-1; D is unclear. V lost 2 bases and J 8 bases, leaving 16 bases between the germline ends. The CDR3 totals 15 residues. CDR1 and CDR2 from the germline V gene are LGHDT and YNNKEL (reference sequence). CDR3 protein: CASSQYPGSRDEQFF. CDR3 nucleotides: TGTGCCAGCAGCCAATATCCGGGTTCTCGCGATGAGCAGTTCTTC.

The chain has TRBV27 and TRBJ2-1, with 8 bases aligning to TRBD2. Germline assignment: CDR1 MNHEY and CDR2 SMNVEV (reference sequence). The CDR3 consists of 14 residues. The V gene end was trimmed by 6 bases and the J gene end by 2 bases; junction bases not matched to a gene: 3. The DNA of the CDR3 is TGTGCCAGCAGAGAGCGGGGGACCTACAATGAGCAGTTCTTC. This sequence encodes CASRERGTYNEQFF.

The rearrangement links TRBV7-2 to TRBJ2-4, with unresolved D. Germline CDR1 is SGHTA and CDR2 is FQGNSA. V was pared by 1 base and J by 3 bases, with 10 bases between. The CDR3 is made up of 15 amino acids. CDR3 sequence reads: CASSLEGRSKNIQYF. The DNA of the CDR3 is TGTGCCAGCAGCTTAGAAGGGCGGAGCAAAAACATTCAGTACTTC.

V and J are TRBV6-5 and TRBJ2-3, with D perhaps TRBD1 (5 bases). Germline loops: CDR1 MNHEY, CDR2 SVGAGI. Between the trimmed V and J ends, which lost 10 bases and 4 bases, there was a span of 15 bases. CDR3 length: 13 residues. CDR3 DNA sequence: TGTGCCACCAGGTCGGCAGGGTCAGATACGCAGTATTTT. It specifies CATRSAGSDTQYF.

This chain connects TRBV5-6 to TRBJ2-6; D gene uncertain. Per germline, CDR1 SGHDT and CDR2 YYEEEE. The CDR3 extends over 17 amino acids. Between the trimmed V and J ends, which lost 2 bases and 1 base, there was a span of 13 bases. CDR3 residues: CASSFGRSVSGANVLTF. The CDR3 nucleotides are TGTGCCAGCAGCTTCGGTCGGAGCGTATCTGGGGCCAACGTCCTGACTTTC.

The chain has TRBV5-1 and TRBJ2-5; 7 positions match TRBD1. J lost 5 bases, V lost 4 bases, and 17 bases had no gene match. Germline V gene lookup returns CDR1 SGHRS and CDR2 YFSETQ. The CDR3 is 17 residues long. The CDR3 bases are TGCGCCAGCAGCCCGGGGATGAGCAGGGGGACGGGGGAGACCCAGTACTTC. Protein sequence: CASSPGMSRGTGETQYF.

This chain joins TRBV6-5 and TRBJ2-7; D may match TRBD1 or TRBD2 (5 bases each). The V and J ends lost 0 bases and 6 bases respectively, with 12 bases between them. Germline CDR1 reads MNHEY; CDR2 reads SVGAGI. This CDR3 contains 14 residues. DNA for the CDR3: TGTGCCAGCAGTTACTCAATTGGGGGTGCCGAGCAGTACTTC. Amino acids: CASSYSIGGAEQYF.

V usage is TRBV25-1 and J usage is TRBJ1-1, with 11 bases identical to TRBD1. Trimming removed 4 bases from V and 5 bases from J; junction bases left unmatched: 6. The CDR3 has 15 amino acids. The germline CDR1 and CDR2 sequences are MGHDK and SYGVNS. Written as DNA, the CDR3 is TGTGCCAGCAGTGTCCCCGGGACAGGGGGAACTGAAGCTTTCTTT. It is translated as CASSVPGTGGTEAFF.

The genes are TRBV2 and TRBJ1-2; tentative D call: TRBD1 (6 bases). Germline-derived CDR1 and CDR2 are SNHLY and FYNNEI. Trimming removed 5 bases at V and 0 bases at J, with 16 bases between. The CDR3 is made up of 16 amino acids. Here the CDR3 DNA reads TGTGCCAGCAGTCGCAGCCGGACAGCGTCTAACTATGGCTACACCTTC. Translating it yields CASSRSRTASNYGYTF.

This chain links TRBV28 with TRBJ1-2; D not certain. The CDR3 spans 12 residues. Trimming cost V 5 bases and J 6 bases, with 10 bases left between them. CDR1 MDHEN and CDR2 SYDVKM come from the germline V gene. The CDR3 nucleotides are TGTGCCAGCAGTCTTCCCATAGATGGCTACACCTTC. Protein sequence: CASSLPIDGYTF.